The 12 T cell receptor beta chains in this list originate from one sample, sequenced in a study of cytomegalovirus exposure and HLA in healthy donors. This PCR relied on a set of 60 Vbeta primers and 13 Jbeta primers. Sequencing used immunoSEQ multiplex PCR; TCRdb keeps in-frame clones, though not all of them. The table shows around 93,000 clones, with roughly 60% occurring only once. Material: PBMCs. The receptors here all came from a boy aged 5-17 years in good health and CMV-seropositive.

The chain employs TRBV5-4 and TRBJ2-7; possibly TRBD1 for D (5 bases). V lost 0 bases, J lost 4 bases, and 11 bases lay in between. This CDR3 region has 14 residues. CDR1 SGHNT and CDR2 YYREEE come from the germline V gene (reference sequence). CDR3: CASSLEDRVYEQYF. The CDR3 nucleotides read TGTGCCAGCAGCTTGGAAGACAGAGTATACGAGCAGTACTTC.

This clone was observed a single time. The chain has TRBV9 and TRBJ1-1; perhaps TRBD1 as D (6 bases). Trimming took 6 bases from V and 1 from J, leaving 10 bases between them. The V gene's germline CDR1 is SGDLS and CDR2 YYNGEE. The CDR3 runs to 13 residues. This chain's CDR3 is CASNPGQNTEAFF. CDR3 nucleotide sequence: TGTGCCAGCAACCCGGGACAGAACACTGAAGCTTTCTTT.

This chain connects TRBV15 to TRBJ2-3; 8 nucleotides line up with TRBD1. The CDR3 sequence is 16 residues long. J lost 2 bases, V lost 1 base, and 5 bases had no gene match. Germline V gene data show CDR1 as LNHNV and CDR2 as YYDKDF (reference sequence). CDR3 sequence reads: CATSRVGTGVTDTQYF. In DNA, the CDR3 is TGTGCCACCAGCAGAGTTGGGACAGGAGTCACAGATACGCAGTATTTT.

This rearrangement joins TRBV30 to TRBJ1-1; 7 bases are shared with TRBD1. In germline, CDR1 is GTSNPN, CDR2 SVGIG (reference sequence). There are 14 residues in the CDR3. Trimming cost V 2 bases and J 4 bases; bases outside gene matches: 7. The CDR3 reads CAWSNRGFVTEAFF. In nucleotides, the CDR3 is TGTGCCTGGAGTAACAGGGGATTCGTCACTGAAGCTTTCTTT.

This clone was detected only once. V and J are TRBV5-5 and TRBJ1-5; the D is unclear. V lost 4 bases, J lost 2 bases, and 10 bases lay in between. CDR1 is SGHKS, CDR2 YYEKEE, per germline (reference sequence). There are 14 residues in the CDR3. The CDR3 DNA sequence: TGTGCCAGCAGCAGGACTGTCGGCAATCAGCCCCAGCATTTT. Translated: CASSRTVGNQPQHF.

This clone was detected a few times. V and J are TRBV5-1 and TRBJ2-2; a possible D gene is TRBD1 (5 bases). CDR1 SGHRS and CDR2 YFSETQ come from the germline V gene. V gave up 0 bases and J gave up 4 bases, with 13 bases separating them. This CDR3 has 16 residues. CDR3 sequence (DNA): TGCGCCAGCAGCTTGGTTCAGGGTCCAAGCACCGGGGAGCTGTTTTTT. It encodes CASSLVQGPSTGELFF. Drawing the rest from reference TRBV5-1 and TRBJ2-2, the complete variable domain is KAGVTQTPRYLIKTRGQQVTLSCSPISGHRSVSWYQQTPGQGLQFLFEYFSETQRNKGNFPGRFSGRQFSNSRSEMNVSTLELGDSALYLCASSLVQGPSTGELFFGEGSRLTVL.

This chain joins TRBV4-3 and TRBJ2-5, with D perhaps matching TRBD2 (7 bases). The CDR3 runs 15 residues. Germline V CDR1 and CDR2: LGHNA, YSLEER. With 0 bases removed from V and 5 bases from J, the gap between germline ends came to 13 bases. In nucleotides, the CDR3 is TGCGCCAGCAGCCAAGAGGGGGGAGGGGGGGAGACCCAGTACTTC. Amino acids: CASSQEGGGGETQYF.

This chain links TRBV5-4 with TRBJ2-7, with TRBD1 identical over 9 bases. The CDR3 loop spans 15 amino acids. V was pared by 4 bases and J by 6 bases, with 11 bases of the junction left unmatched. Germline V lookup: CDR1 SGHNT, CDR2 YYREEE (reference sequence). CDR3 DNA sequence: TGTGCCAGCAGCCCATTCCCGGGACAGGGCTCCGAGCAGTACTTC. The encoded protein is CASSPFPGQGSEQYF.

The chain has TRBV2 and TRBJ1-4; D call uncertain. The CDR3 spans 13 residues. V lost 9 bases to trimming and J lost 8 bases, with 16 bases between them. Germline CDR1 and CDR2: SNHLY and FYNNEI. Here the CDR3 DNA reads TGTGCCAGGAGGGCTCTCTCGGGCGAAAAACTGTTTTTT. Encoded protein: CARRALSGEKLFF.

The V call is TRBV19, the J call TRBJ2-3; 7 nucleotides line up with TRBD1. The length of the CDR3 is 13 residues. J lost 6 bases, V lost 10 bases, and 10 bases had no gene match. Germline loops: CDR1 LNHDA, CDR2 SQIVND (reference sequence). The CDR3 nucleotides read TGTGCCACTAGGGACAGTGTGCTCGATACGCAGTATTTT. Translation: CATRDSVLDTQYF.

This clone was observed a handful of times. The chain carries TRBV5-1 and TRBJ1-4; TRBD1 aligns across 11 bases. Germline lookup yields CDR1 SGHRS and CDR2 YFSETQ. J was trimmed by 8 bases and V by 5 bases; bases with no gene match: 5. The CDR3 runs to 14 residues. This chain's CDR3 is CASSFGTGGEKLFF. The CDR3 DNA is TGCGCCAGCAGTTTCGGGACAGGGGGGGAAAAACTGTTTTTT.

The chain recombines TRBV12-5 with TRBJ2-1; D is perhaps TRBD2 (6 bases). Germline assignment: CDR1 LGHNT and CDR2 FRNRAP. This CDR3 is 16 amino acids long. V was shortened by 6 bases and J by 0 bases, with 15 bases between the two germline ends. For the CDR3, the DNA is TGTGCTAGTGGCTGGAGGGTGGGTAGCTCCTACAATGAGCAGTTCTTC. Encoded protein: CASGWRVGSSYNEQFF. Variable domain in full (rest from reference TRBV12-5 and TRBJ2-1): DARVTQTPRHKVTEMGQEVTMRCQPILGHNTVFWYRQTMMQGLELLAYFRNRAPLDDSGMPKDRFSAEMPDATLATLKIQPSEPRDSAVYFCASGWRVGSSYNEQFFGPGTRLTVL.